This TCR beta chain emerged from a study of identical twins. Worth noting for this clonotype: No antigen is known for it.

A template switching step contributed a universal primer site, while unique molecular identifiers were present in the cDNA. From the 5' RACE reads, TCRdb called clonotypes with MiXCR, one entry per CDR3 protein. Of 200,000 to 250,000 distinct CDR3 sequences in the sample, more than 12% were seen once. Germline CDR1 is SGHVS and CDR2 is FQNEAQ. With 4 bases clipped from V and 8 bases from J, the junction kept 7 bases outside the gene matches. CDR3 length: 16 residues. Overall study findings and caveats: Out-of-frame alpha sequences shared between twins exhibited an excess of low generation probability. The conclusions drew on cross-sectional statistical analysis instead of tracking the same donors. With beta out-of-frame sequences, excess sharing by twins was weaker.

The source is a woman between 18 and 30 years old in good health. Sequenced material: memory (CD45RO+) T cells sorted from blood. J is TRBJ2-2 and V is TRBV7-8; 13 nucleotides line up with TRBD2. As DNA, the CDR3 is TGTGCCAGCAGCTCAAGACTAGCGGGGGGCGGAGGGGAGCTGTTTTTT. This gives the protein CASSSRLAGGGGELFF.